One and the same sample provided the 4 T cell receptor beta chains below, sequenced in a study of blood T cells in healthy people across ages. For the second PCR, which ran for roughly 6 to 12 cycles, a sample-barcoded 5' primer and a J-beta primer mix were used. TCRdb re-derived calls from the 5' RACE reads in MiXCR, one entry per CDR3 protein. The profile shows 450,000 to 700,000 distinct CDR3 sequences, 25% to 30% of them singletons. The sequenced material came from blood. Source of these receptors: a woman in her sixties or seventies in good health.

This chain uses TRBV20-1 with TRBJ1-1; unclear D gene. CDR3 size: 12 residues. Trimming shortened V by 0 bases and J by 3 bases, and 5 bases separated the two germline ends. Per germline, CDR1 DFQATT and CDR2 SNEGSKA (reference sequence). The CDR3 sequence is CSAREGYTEAFF. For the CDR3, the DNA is TGCAGTGCTAGAGAGGGGTACACTGAAGCTTTCTTT.

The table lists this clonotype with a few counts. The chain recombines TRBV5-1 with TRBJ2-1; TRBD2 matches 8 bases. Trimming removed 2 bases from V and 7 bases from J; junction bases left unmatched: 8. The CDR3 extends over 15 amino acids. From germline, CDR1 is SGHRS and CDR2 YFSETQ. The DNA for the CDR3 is TGCGCCAGCAGCTTTTTCGGGGGGGCCATTAATGAGCAGTTCTTC. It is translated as CASSFFGGAINEQFF.

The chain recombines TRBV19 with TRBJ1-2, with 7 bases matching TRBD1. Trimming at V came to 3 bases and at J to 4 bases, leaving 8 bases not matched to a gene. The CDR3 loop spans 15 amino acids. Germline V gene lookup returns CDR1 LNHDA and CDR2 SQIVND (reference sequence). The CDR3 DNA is TGTGCCAGTAGTATCGAGGGGGCGTCTTCCTATGGCTACACCTTC. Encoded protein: CASSIEGASSYGYTF. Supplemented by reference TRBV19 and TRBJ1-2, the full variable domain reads DGGITQSPKYLFRKEGQNVTLSCEQNLNHDAMYWYRQDPGQGLRLIYYSQIVNDFQKGDIAEGYSVSREKKESFPLTVTSAQKNPTAFYLCASSIEGASSYGYTFGSGTRLTVV.

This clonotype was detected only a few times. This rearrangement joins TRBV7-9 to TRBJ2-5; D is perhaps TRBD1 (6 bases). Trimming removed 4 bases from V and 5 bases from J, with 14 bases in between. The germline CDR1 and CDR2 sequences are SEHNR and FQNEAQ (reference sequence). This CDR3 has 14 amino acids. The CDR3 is CASSYTGREETQYF. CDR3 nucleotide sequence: TGTGCCAGCAGCTACACAGGGAGAGAGGAGACCCAGTACTTC.